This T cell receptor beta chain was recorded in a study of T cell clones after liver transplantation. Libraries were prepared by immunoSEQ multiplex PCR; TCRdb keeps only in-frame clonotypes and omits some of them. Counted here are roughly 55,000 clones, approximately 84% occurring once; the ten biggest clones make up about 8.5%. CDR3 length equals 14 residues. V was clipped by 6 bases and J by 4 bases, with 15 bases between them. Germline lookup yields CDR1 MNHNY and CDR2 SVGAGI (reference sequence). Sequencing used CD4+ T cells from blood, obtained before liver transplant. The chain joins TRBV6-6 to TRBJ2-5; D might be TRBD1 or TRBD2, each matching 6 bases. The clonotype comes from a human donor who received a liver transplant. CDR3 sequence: CASRRTVGGETQYF. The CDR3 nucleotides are TGTGCCAGCAGGCGGACAGTCGGGGGAGAGACCCAGTACTTC.